One sample yielded the 15 T cell receptor beta chains listed below, sequenced in a study of T cells in Graves' hyperthyroidism and ophthalmopathy. RNA transcripts provided the source from which TCR beta CDR3 regions were amplified. The TCR CDR3 was amplified in a first-round RT-PCR using the HTBI primer set. Each CDR3 protein gets one entry after TCRdb re-called the multiplex PCR reads with MiXCR. The sample records roughly 550,000 distinct CDR3 sequences, 15% to 20% being singletons. Material for sequencing was blood. These receptors were taken from a woman in her 30s with Graves' ophthalmopathy.

V usage is TRBV4-1 and J usage is TRBJ2-1; maybe TRBD2 (6 bases). Germline assignment: CDR1 MGHRA and CDR2 YSYEKL. Trimming removed 0 bases from V and 1 base from J, with 16 bases in between. The CDR3 contains 18 residues. CDR3 loop: CASSQEVVLGTSYNEQFF. Here the CDR3 DNA reads TGCGCCAGCAGCCAAGAGGTAGTTCTCGGGACTTCCTACAATGAGCAGTTCTTC.

This chain connects TRBV7-2 to TRBJ2-2, with D tentatively TRBD1 or TRBD2 (5 bases each). The CDR3 is made up of 15 amino acids. From germline, CDR1 is SGHTA and CDR2 FQGNSA. The ends were cut back, 5 bases at V and 6 bases at J, with 16 bases in the middle. Here the CDR3 reads CASSPQGVRAGELFF. Written as DNA, the CDR3 is TGTGCCAGCAGCCCCCAGGGAGTACGGGCCGGGGAGCTGTTTTTT.

This clonotype showed up just a few times. The chain carries TRBV3-1 and TRBJ2-2, with D hard to call. The length of the CDR3 is 15 residues. Deletions cut 0 bases from V and 7 bases from J, with 12 bases between. Germline-derived CDR1 and CDR2 are LGHDT and YNNKEL (reference sequence). CDR3 coding DNA: TGTGCCAGCAGCCAAGAGGTCCCGGGCGTCGGGGAGCTGTTTTTT. Translated, it gives CASSQEVPGVGELFF. Filled out from reference TRBV3-1 and TRBJ2-2, the complete variable domain reads DTAVSQTPKYLVTQMGNDKSIKCEQNLGHDTMYWYKQDSKKFLKIMFSYNNKELIINETVPNRFSPKSPDKAHLNLHINSLELGDSAVYFCASSQEVPGVGELFFGEGSRLTVL.

This clonotype occurred many times. The chain employs TRBV3-1 and TRBJ2-1; D gene ambiguous. The CDR3 is made up of 15 amino acids. The germline V gene encodes CDR1 LGHDT and CDR2 YNNKEL (reference sequence). The V end was cut by 3 bases, the J end by 4 bases, with 13 bases between. CDR3 sequence reads: CASSHGPQVYNEQFF. The CDR3 coding sequence is TGTGCCAGCAGCCATGGTCCCCAGGTTTACAATGAGCAGTTCTTC.

This clonotype was seen ten or more times. The rearrangement links TRBV20-1 to TRBJ2-3, with unresolved D. Germline V gene data show CDR1 as DFQATT and CDR2 as SNEGSKA (reference sequence). V was cut by 5 bases and J by 2 bases, with 8 bases left in between. The CDR3 extends over 12 amino acids. Here the CDR3 DNA reads TGCAGTGCTTCTCCCGACACAGATACGCAGTATTTT. It is translated as CSASPDTDTQYF.

CDR3 loop: CSVRVRLNEKLFF. In DNA form, the CDR3 reads TGCAGCGTTCGTGTCAGGCTTAATGAAAAACTGTTTTTT. The V and J genes are TRBV29-1 and TRBJ1-4; D uncertain. Germline loops: CDR1 SQVTM, CDR2 ANQGSEA. V lost 5 bases and J 4 bases, leaving 11 bases between the germline ends. This CDR3 is 13 amino acids long.

This clonotype was seen repeatedly, ten times or more. This sequence joins TRBV28 and TRBJ1-5; TRBD1 agrees at 8 bases. V was pared by 5 bases and J by 9 bases, with 9 bases of the junction left unmatched. Germline V CDR1 and CDR2: MDHEN, SYDVKM. This CDR3 spans 14 amino acids. CDR3 sequence (DNA): TGTGCCAGCAGTATAGGACAGGGAGTATGGCCCCAGCATTTT. This gives the protein CASSIGQGVWPQHF.

The J gene is TRBJ2-1, the V gene TRBV6-1; D ambiguous. The germline CDR1 and CDR2 sequences are MNHNS and SASEGT. Deletions cut 2 bases from V and 3 bases from J, with 11 bases between. This CDR3 region has 15 residues. In DNA, the CDR3 is TGTGCCAGCAGTGAAAGTCCCTCGCTCTACAATGAGCAGTTCTTC. This gives the protein CASSESPSLYNEQFF.

In regard to this clonotype: The junction departs from germline at one end; a sequencing error may be responsible. This chain connects TRBV4-3 to TRBJ2-6; D gene uncertain. There are 16 residues in the CDR3. Germline assignment: CDR1 LGHNA and CDR2 YSLEER. CDR3 sequence reads: CASSPGRASGTNVLTF. In DNA form, the CDR3 reads TGCGCCAGCAGCCCAGGACGGGCCTCTGGGACCAACGTCCTGACTTTC.

The chain employs TRBV5-5 and TRBJ2-3; D call uncertain. The CDR3 is made up of 14 amino acids. CDR1 is SGHKS and CDR2 is YYEKEE in the germline V gene (reference sequence). The V and J ends lost 5 bases and 3 bases respectively, with 13 bases between them. This chain's CDR3 is CASSPATVTDTQYF. CDR3 bases: TGTGCCAGCAGTCCAGCGACGGTTACAGATACGCAGTATTTT.

This clonotype was picked up many times. CDR3 DNA sequence: TGTGCCAGCAAACGACAGGGCTACGAGCAGTACTTC. Translating it yields CASKRQGYEQYF. V usage is TRBV28 and J usage is TRBJ2-7, with 7 bases identical to TRBD1. CDR3 length: 12 amino acids. The V and J ends lost 7 bases and 3 bases, in that order; junction bases with no gene match: 3. Germline V CDR1 and CDR2: MDHEN, SYDVKM.

This clonotype was counted at least ten times. The chain couples TRBV7-2 to TRBJ1-1; D gene ambiguous. The CDR3 has 13 residues. The V gene lost 3 bases and the J gene lost 8 bases, with 13 bases spanning the gap. Looked up from germline, CDR1 is SGHTA and CDR2 is FQGNSA. The CDR3, as DNA: TGTGCCAGCAGCTTCCGAAGGACCGCAGAAGCTTTCTTT. This sequence encodes CASSFRRTAEAFF.

The chain links TRBV5-4 to TRBJ2-1, with 7 bases lining up with TRBD2. There are 15 residues in the CDR3. Losses at the gene ends were 1 base for V and 3 bases for J; bases not matched to a gene: 4. Germline lookup yields CDR1 SGHNT and CDR2 YYREEE (reference sequence). CDR3 coding DNA: TGTGCCAGCAGCTTGACTGGACTAGACTACAATGAGCAGTTCTTC. This sequence encodes CASSLTGLDYNEQFF.

This chain joins TRBV27 and TRBJ2-3, with 10 bases aligning to TRBD2. Trimming removed 3 bases from V and 3 bases from J; junction bases left unmatched: 9. The germline V gene has CDR1 MNHEY and CDR2 SMNVEV (reference sequence). The CDR3 spans 17 residues. CDR3 coding DNA: TGTGCCAGCAGTTTGGGGACAGCGGGAGGGGAGACAGATACGCAGTATTTT. Residues: CASSLGTAGGETDTQYF.

This clonotype came up a few times. CDR3 nucleotide sequence: TGTGCCAGCAGCCTTAGTTCAGGGGCCTCTGGGGCCAACGTCCTGACTTTC. As protein: CASSLSSGASGANVLTF. The chain links TRBV4-2 to TRBJ2-6, with TRBD1 as a possible D gene (6 bases). V lost 4 bases, J lost 0 bases, and 13 bases lay in between. Germline CDR1 reads LGHNA; CDR2 reads YNFKEQ. The CDR3 loop spans 17 amino acids.